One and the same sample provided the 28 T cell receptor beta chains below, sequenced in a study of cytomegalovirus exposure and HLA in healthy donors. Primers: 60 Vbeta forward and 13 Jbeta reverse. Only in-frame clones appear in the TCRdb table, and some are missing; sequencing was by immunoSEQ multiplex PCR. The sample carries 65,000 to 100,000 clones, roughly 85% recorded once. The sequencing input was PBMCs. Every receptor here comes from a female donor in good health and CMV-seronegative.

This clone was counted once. The CDR3 is CASSPTDSSPNEQFF. Here the CDR3 DNA reads TGCGCCAGCAGCCCGACAGACAGTTCCCCCAATGAGCAGTTCTTC. The J gene is TRBJ2-1, the V gene TRBV5-1, with D maybe TRBD1 (5 bases). From germline, CDR1 is SGHRS and CDR2 YFSETQ. The CDR3 length is 15 residues. V was pared by 4 bases and J by 6 bases, with 17 bases between. Full variable domain (outside the CDR3, taken from reference TRBV5-1 and TRBJ2-1): KAGVTQTPRYLIKTRGQQVTLSCSPISGHRSVSWYQQTPGQGLQFLFEYFSETQRNKGNFPGRFSGRQFSNSRSEMNVSTLELGDSALYLCASSPTDSSPNEQFFGPGTRLTVL.

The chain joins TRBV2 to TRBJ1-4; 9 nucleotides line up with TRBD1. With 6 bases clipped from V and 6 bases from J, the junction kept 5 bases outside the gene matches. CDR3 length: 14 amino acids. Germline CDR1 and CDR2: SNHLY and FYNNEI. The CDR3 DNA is TGTGCCAGCAGACCGACAGGGGGGGATGAAAAACTGTTTTTT. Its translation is CASRPTGGDEKLFF.

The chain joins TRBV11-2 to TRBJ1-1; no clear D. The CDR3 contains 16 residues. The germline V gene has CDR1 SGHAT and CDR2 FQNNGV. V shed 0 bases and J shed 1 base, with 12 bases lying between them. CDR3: CASSLEFGRKNTEAFF. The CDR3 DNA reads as TGTGCCAGCAGCTTAGAGTTTGGCAGGAAGAACACTGAAGCTTTCTTT.

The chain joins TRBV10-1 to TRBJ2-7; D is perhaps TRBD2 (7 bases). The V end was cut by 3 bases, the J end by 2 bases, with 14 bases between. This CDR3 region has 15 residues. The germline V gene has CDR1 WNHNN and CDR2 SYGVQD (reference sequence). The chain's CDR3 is CASSDGGGRAYEQYF. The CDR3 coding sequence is TGCGCCAGCAGTGACGGCGGGGGCCGAGCCTACGAGCAGTACTTC.

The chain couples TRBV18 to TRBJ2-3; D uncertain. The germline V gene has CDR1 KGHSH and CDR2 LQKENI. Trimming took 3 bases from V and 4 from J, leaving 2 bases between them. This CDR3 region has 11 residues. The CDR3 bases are TGTGCCAGCTCACCCGCAGATACGCAGTATTTT. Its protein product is CASSPADTQYF.

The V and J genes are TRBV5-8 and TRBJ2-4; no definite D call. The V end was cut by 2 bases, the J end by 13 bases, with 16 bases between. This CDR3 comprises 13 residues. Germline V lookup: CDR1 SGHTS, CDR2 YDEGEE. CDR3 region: CASSFDIQRSQYF. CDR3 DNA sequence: TGTGCCAGCAGCTTCGATATCCAGCGCTCCCAGTACTTC. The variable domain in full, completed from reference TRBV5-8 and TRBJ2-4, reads EAGVTQSPTHLIKTRGQQATLRCSPISGHTSVYWYQQALGLGLQFLLWYDEGEERNRGNFPPRFSGRQFPNYSSELNVNALELEDSALYLCASSFDIQRSQYFGAGTRLSVL.

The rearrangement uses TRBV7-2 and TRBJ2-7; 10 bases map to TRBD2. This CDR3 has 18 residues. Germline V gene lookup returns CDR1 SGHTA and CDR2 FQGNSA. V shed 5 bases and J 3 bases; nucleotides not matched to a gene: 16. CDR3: CASSTRAGGPAVGYEQYF. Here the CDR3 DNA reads TGTGCCAGCAGCACCCGAGCGGGAGGGCCGGCGGTAGGCTACGAGCAGTACTTC.

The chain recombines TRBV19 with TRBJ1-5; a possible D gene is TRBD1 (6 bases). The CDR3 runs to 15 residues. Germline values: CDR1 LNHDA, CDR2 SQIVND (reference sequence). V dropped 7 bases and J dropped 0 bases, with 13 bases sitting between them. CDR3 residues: CASTWGPYSNQPQHF. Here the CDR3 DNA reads TGTGCCAGTACGTGGGGGCCGTATAGCAATCAGCCCCAGCATTTT.

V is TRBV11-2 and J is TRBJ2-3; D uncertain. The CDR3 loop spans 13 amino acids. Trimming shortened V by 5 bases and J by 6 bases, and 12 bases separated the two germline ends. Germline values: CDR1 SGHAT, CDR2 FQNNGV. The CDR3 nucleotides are TGTGCCAGCAGCACCGCCCAGAAGGATACGCAGTATTTT. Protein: CASSTAQKDTQYF.

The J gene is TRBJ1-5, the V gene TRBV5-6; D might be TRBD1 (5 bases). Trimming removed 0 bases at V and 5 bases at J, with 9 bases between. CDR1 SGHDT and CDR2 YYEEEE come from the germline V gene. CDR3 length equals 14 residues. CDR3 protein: CASSLGQGYQPQHF. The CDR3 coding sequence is TGTGCCAGCAGCTTGGGCCAGGGTTATCAGCCCCAGCATTTT. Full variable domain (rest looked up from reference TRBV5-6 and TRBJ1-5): DAGVTQSPTHLIKTRGQQVTLRCSPKSGHDTVSWYQQALGQGPQFIFQYYEEEERQRGNFPDRFSGHQFPNYSSELNVNALLLGDSALYLCASSLGQGYQPQHFGDGTRLSIL.

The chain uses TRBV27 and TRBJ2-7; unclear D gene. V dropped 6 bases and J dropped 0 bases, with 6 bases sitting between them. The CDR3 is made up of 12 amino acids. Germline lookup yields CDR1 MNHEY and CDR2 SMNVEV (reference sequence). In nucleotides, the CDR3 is TGTGCCAGCAGCTCCTCCTCCTACGAGCAGTACTTC. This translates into CASSSSSYEQYF.

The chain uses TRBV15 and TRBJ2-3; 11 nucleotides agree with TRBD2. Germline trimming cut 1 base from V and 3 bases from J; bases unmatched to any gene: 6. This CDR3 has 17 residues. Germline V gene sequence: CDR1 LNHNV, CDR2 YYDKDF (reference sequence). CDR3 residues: CATSRGGTSGATDTQYF. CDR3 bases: TGTGCCACCAGCAGAGGGGGGACTAGCGGAGCTACAGATACGCAGTATTTT.

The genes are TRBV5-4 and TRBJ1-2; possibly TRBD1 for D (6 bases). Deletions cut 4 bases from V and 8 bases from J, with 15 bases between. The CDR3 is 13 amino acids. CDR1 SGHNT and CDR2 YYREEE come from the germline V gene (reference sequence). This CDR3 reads CASSQATGGGYTF. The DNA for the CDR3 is TGTGCCAGCAGCCAAGCGACAGGAGGAGGCTACACCTTC.

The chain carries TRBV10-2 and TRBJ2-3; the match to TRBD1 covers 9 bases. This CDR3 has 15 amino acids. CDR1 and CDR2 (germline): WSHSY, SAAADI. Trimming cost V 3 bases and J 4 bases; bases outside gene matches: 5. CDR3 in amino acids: CASSDPGQGSDTQYF. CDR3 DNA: TGCGCCAGCAGTGATCCGGGACAGGGATCAGATACGCAGTATTTT.

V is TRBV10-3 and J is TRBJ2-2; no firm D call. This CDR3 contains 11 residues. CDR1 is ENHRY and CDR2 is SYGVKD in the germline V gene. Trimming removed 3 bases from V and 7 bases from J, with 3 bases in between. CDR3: CAISELGELFF. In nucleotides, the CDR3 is TGTGCCATCAGTGAACTCGGGGAGCTGTTTTTT.

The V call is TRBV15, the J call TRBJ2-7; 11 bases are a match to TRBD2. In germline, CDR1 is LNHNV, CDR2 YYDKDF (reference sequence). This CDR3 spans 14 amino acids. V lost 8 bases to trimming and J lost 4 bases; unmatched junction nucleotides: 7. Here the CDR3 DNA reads TGTGCCACCGCGGCACTAGCGGGAGAGTACGAGCAGTACTTC. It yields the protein CATAALAGEYEQYF.

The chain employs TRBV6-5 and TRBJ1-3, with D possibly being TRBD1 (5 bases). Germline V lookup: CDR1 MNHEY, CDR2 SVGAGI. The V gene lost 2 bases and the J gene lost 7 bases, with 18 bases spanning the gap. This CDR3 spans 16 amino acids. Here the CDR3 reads CASSYHPLSGGNTIYF. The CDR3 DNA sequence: TGTGCCAGCAGTTACCATCCTCTCTCTGGGGGGAACACCATATATTTT.

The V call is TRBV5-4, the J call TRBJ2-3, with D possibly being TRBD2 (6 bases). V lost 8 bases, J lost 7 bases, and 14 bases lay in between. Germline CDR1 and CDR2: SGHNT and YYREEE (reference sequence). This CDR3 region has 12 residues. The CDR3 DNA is TGTGCCAGAGGAGGAGGGAAAAATACGCAGTATTTT. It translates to CARGGGKNTQYF.

The chain's CDR3 is CASSLGDRVRGNEQFF. Written as DNA, the CDR3 is TGTGCCAGCAGTTTAGGGGACAGGGTAAGGGGCAATGAGCAGTTCTTC. The J gene is TRBJ2-1, the V gene TRBV28; TRBD1 agrees at 9 bases. This CDR3 spans 16 amino acids. Germline assignment: CDR1 MDHEN and CDR2 SYDVKM. After removal of 2 bases from V and 6 bases from J, the junction contained 8 bases not matched to a gene.

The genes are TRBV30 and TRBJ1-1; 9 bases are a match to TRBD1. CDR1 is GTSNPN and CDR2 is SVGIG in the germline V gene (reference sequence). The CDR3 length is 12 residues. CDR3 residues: CAHRGQGGEAFF. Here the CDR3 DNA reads TGTGCTCACCGGGGACAGGGTGGTGAAGCTTTCTTT.

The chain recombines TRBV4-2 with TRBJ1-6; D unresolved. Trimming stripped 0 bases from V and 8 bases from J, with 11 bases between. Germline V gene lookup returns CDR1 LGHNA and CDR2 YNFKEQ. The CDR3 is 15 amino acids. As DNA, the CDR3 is TGTGCCAGCAGCCAAGATGGAGGGTCGGATTCACCCCTCCACTTT. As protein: CASSQDGGSDSPLHF.

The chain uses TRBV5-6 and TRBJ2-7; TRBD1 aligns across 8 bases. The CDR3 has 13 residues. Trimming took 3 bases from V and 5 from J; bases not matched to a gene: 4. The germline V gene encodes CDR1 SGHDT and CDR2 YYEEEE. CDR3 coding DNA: TGTGCCAGCAGCTCGGACAGGGCAAACGAGCAGTACTTC. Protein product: CASSSDRANEQYF.

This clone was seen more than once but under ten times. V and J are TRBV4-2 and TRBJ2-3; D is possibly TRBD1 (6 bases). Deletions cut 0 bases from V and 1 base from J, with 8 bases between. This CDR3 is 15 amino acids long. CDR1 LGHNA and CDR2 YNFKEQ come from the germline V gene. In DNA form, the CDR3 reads TGTGCCAGCAGCCAAGATCACAGGGGCACAGATACGCAGTATTTT. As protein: CASSQDHRGTDTQYF.

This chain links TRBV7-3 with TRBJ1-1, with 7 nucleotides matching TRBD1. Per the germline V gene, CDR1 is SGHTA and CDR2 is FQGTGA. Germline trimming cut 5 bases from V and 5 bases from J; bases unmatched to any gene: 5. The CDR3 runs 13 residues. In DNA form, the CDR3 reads TGTGCCAGCAGCCCGACAGGGTGGACTGAAGCTTTCTTT. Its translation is CASSPTGWTEAFF.

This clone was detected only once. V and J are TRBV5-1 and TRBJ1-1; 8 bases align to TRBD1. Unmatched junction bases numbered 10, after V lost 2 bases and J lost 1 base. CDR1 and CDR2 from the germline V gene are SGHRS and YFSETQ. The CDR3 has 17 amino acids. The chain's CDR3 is CASSFGDRRYENTEAFF. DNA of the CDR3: TGCGCCAGCAGCTTTGGGGACAGGAGGTATGAGAACACTGAAGCTTTCTTT.

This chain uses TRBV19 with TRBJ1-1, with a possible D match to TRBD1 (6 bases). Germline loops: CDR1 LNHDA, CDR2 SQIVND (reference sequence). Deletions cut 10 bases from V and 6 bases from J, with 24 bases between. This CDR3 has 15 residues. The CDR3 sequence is CATLGTTGSSSEAFF. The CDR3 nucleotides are TGTGCCACCTTAGGAACCACAGGGAGTTCTTCTGAAGCTTTCTTT.

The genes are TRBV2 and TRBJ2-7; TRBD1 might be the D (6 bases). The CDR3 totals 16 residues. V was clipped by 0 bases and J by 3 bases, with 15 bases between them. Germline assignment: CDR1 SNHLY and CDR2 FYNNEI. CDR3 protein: CASSEAGAQGLYEQYF. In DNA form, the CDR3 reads TGTGCCAGCAGTGAAGCGGGGGCCCAAGGACTCTACGAGCAGTACTTC.

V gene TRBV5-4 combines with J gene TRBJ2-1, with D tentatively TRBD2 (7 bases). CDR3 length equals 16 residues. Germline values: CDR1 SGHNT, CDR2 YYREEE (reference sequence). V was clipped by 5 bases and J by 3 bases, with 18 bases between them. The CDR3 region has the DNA TGTGCCAGCAGGTCCTCCGGGGGCGGGGGCTACAATGAGCAGTTCTTC. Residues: CASRSSGGGGYNEQFF.